One sample yielded the 10 T cell receptor beta chains listed below, sequenced in a study of T cell repertoires in cytomegalovirus infection. For these TCRs, the target antigens are not known. TCRdb processed the reads anew with MiXCR; each CDR3 protein has one entry. The repertoire holds about 570,000 distinct CDR3 sequences, with 40% as singletons. Here the sequenced sample was cultured PBMCs, taken from culture after CMV antigen stimulation. The receptors derive from a human donor in good health (CMV status not recorded). Some clones in this sample may be carry-over from other donors' samples.

This clonotype was recorded a few times. A much larger clone sits a single nucleotide away, making a read error possible. This chain uses TRBV11-2 with TRBJ2-1, with TRBD2 matching over 10 bases. This CDR3 has 15 amino acids. Germline loops: CDR1 SGHAT, CDR2 FQNNGV. V gave up 6 bases and J gave up 0 bases; unmatched junction bases: 2. CDR3 amino acids: CASRPSGSSYNEQFF. The CDR3 nucleotides read TGTGCCAGCAGGCCTAGCGGGAGCTCCTACAATGAGCAGTTCTTC.

The CDR3 region has the DNA TGTGCCAGCACCCTAACCGGAGCGGGAGGTACAGCAAAGACCCAGTACTTC. It is translated as CASTLTGAGGTAKTQYF. J is TRBJ2-5 and V is TRBV7-2; 9 bases map to TRBD2. In germline, CDR1 is SGHTA, CDR2 FQGNSA. V trimming: 7 bases; J trimming: 6 bases; junction bases outside the gene matches: 18. The CDR3 consists of 17 residues.

The chain combines TRBV6-2 or TRBV6-3 with TRBJ2-1; D gene unclear. V was pared by 7 bases and J by 3 bases, with 16 bases between. This CDR3 has 15 residues. Germline loops: CDR1 MNHEY, CDR2 SVGEGT. CDR3 loop: CASTNGQVGYNEQFF. Here the CDR3 DNA reads TGTGCCAGCACCAACGGTCAGGTGGGCTACAATGAGCAGTTCTTC.

This clonotype appeared many times. The chain recombines TRBV7-6 with TRBJ2-3; no definite D call. With 6 bases removed from V and 1 base from J, the gap between germline ends came to 8 bases. The CDR3 covers 13 residues. CDR1 is SGHVS, CDR2 FNYEAQ, per germline. Written as DNA, the CDR3 is TGTGCCAGCAGTCCAATGGGCACAGATACGCAGTATTTT. Its protein is CASSPMGTDTQYF.

V gene TRBV11-3 combines with J gene TRBJ2-1, with D possibly being TRBD2 (6 bases). The CDR3 consists of 13 residues. Germline-derived CDR1 and CDR2 are SGHNT and YENEEA. Trimming shortened V by 1 base and J by 12 bases, and 13 bases separated the two germline ends. CDR3 amino acids: CASSLGLVGGQFF. The CDR3 DNA follows: TGTGCCAGCAGCTTAGGACTAGTGGGGGGGCAGTTCTTC.

With regard to this clonotype: A much more abundant neighbour one base away suggests this may be a read error. V and J are TRBV7-3 and TRBJ1-1; D unresolved. This CDR3 spans 13 amino acids. Between the trimmed V and J ends, which lost 2 bases and 3 bases, there was a span of 7 bases. The germline CDR1 and CDR2 sequences are SGHTA and FQGTGA. The CDR3 DNA is TGTGCCAGCAGCTTATTCGGGGACACTGAAGCTTTCTTT. Translation: CASSLFGDTEAFF.

This chain links TRBV12-3 or TRBV12-4 with TRBJ1-1; no reliable D call. Trimming removed 3 bases at V and 8 bases at J, with 16 bases between. The length of the CDR3 is 14 residues. CDR3 loop: CASSFGRDSREAFF. CDR3 nucleotide sequence: TGTGCCAGCAGTTTTGGGAGGGATAGTAGGGAAGCTTTCTTT.

This clonotype was seen at least ten times. This rearrangement joins TRBV7-2 to TRBJ2-7; 13 bases align to TRBD2. This CDR3 region has 18 residues. From germline, CDR1 is SGHTA and CDR2 FQGNSA. V shed 2 bases and J 2 bases; nucleotides not matched to a gene: 9. The CDR3 sequence: CASSLKISGLAGTYEQYF. CDR3 bases: TGTGCCAGCAGCTTAAAGATTTCGGGACTAGCGGGGACCTACGAGCAGTACTTC.

This clonotype has more than one count but fewer than ten. The rearrangement uses TRBV6-6 and TRBJ2-3; no clear D gene. With 5 bases removed from V and 6 bases from J, the gap between germline ends came to 9 bases. The CDR3 spans 12 residues. Germline V gives CDR1 MNHNY, CDR2 SVGAGI (reference sequence). The DNA for the CDR3 is TGTGCCAGCAGTCTCGAGATGGATACGCAGTATTTT. Its translation: CASSLEMDTQYF.

This clonotype has more than one count but fewer than ten. The genes are TRBV7-9 and TRBJ2-3; no clear D. V dropped 4 bases and J dropped 1 base, with 15 bases sitting between them. Germline CDR1 and CDR2: SEHNR and FQNEAQ (reference sequence). The CDR3 length is 16 residues. CDR3 sequence (DNA): TGTGCCAGCAGCTCTCCGATTGGCGCTGGCACAGATACGCAGTATTTT. Residues: CASSSPIGAGTDTQYF.